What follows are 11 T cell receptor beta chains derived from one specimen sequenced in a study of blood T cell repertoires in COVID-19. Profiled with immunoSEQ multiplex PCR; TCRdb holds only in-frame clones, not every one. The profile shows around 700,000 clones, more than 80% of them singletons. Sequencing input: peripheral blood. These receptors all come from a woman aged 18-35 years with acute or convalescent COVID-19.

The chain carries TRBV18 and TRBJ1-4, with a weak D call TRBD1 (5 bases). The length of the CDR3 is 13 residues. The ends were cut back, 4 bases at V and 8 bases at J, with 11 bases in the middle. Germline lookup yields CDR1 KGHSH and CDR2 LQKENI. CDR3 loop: CASSRGDREKLFF. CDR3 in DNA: TGTGCCAGCTCACGGGGGGATCGCGAAAAACTGTTTTTT.

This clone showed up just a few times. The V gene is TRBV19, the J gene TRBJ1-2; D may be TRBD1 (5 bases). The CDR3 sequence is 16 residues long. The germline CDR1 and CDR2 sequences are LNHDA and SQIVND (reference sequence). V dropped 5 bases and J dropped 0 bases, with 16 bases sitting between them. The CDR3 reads CASSQGAAPSNYGYTF. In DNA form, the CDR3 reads TGTGCCAGTAGTCAGGGCGCAGCCCCTTCTAACTATGGCTACACCTTC.

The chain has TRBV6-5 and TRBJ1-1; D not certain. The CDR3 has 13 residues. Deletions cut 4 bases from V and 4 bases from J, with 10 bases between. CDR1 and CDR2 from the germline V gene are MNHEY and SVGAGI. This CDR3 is CASSSGEGTEAFF. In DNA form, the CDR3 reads TGTGCCAGCAGTTCTGGGGAGGGCACTGAAGCTTTCTTT.

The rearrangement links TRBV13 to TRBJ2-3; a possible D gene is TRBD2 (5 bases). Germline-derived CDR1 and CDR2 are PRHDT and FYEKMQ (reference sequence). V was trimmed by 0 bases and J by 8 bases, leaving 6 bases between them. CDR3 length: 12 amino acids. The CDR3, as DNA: TGTGCCAGCAGCTTAGGTCGGGGTACGCAGTATTTT. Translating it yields CASSLGRGTQYF.

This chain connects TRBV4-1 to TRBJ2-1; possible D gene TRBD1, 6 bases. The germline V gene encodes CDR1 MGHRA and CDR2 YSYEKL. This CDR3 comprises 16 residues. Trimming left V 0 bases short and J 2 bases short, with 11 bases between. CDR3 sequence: CASSQDAGEPYNEQFF. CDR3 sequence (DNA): TGCGCCAGCAGCCAAGATGCAGGGGAACCCTACAATGAGCAGTTCTTC.

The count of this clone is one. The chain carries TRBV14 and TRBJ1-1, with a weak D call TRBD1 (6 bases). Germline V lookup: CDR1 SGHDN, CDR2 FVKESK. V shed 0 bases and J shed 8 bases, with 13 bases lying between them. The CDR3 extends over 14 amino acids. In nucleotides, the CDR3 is TGTGCCAGCAGCCAAGATATCGTCAGGGGAGAAGCTTTCTTT. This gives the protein CASSQDIVRGEAFF.

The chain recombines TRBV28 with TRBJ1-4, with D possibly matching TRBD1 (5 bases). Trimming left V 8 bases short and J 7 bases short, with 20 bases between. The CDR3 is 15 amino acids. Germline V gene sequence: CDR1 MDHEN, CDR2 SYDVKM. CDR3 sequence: CASRPGGALGEKLFF. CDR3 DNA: TGTGCCAGCCGCCCCGGAGGGGCGCTGGGTGAAAAACTGTTTTTT.

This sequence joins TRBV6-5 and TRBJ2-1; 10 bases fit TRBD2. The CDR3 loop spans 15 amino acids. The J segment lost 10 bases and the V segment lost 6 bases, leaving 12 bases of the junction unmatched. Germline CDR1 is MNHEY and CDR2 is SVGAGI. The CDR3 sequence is CASSPTGLAAVEQFF. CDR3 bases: TGTGCCAGCAGCCCGACCGGACTAGCGGCCGTGGAGCAGTTCTTC.

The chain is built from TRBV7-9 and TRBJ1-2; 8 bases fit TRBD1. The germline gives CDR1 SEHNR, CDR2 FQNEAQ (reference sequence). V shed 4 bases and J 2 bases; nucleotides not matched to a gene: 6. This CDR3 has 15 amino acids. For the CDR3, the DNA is TGTGCCAGCAGCTCAGGACAGGGAGGGAACTATGGCTACACCTTC. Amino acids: CASSSGQGGNYGYTF.

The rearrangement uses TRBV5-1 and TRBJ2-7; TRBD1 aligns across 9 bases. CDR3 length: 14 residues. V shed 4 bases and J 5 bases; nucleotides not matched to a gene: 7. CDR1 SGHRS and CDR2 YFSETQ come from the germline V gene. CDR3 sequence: CASSRDRAPHEQYF. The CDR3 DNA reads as TGCGCCAGCAGCCGGGACAGGGCTCCCCACGAGCAGTACTTC.

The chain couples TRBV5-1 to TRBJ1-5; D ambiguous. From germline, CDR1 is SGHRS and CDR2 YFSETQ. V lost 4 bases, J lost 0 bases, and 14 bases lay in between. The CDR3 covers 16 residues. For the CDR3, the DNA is TGCGCCAGCAGCCCATTCCAGATTTATAGCAATCAGCCCCAGCATTTT. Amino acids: CASSPFQIYSNQPQHF.